The clone carrying this TCR beta chain appeared once. The data originate from a study of cytomegalovirus exposure and HLA in healthy donors. Primers: 60 Vbeta forward and 13 Jbeta reverse. Sequenced by immunoSEQ multiplex PCR; TCRdb stores in-frame clones only, minus some. The sample yields approximately 210,000 clones, about three quarters seen once. This TCR derives from a woman aged 30 to 39 in good health and CMV-seropositive. The sample comprised PBMCs.

The CDR3 reads CASSRTGYSTDTQYF. The DNA of the CDR3 is TGTGCCAGCAGCCGGACAGGTTATAGCACAGATACGCAGTATTTT. This chain uses TRBV11-2 with TRBJ2-3; TRBD1 aligns across 7 bases. Germline V gives CDR1 SGHAT, CDR2 FQNNGV. The CDR3 is made up of 15 amino acids. Germline trimming cut 5 bases from V and 0 bases from J; bases unmatched to any gene: 5.